The 7 T cell receptor beta chains presented below share a single source sample, sequenced in a study of T cells in Graves' hyperthyroidism and ophthalmopathy. Amplification of TCR beta CDR3 regions used RNA as the template. The primer set for the first-round RT-PCR of the TCR CDR3 was HTBI. TCRdb called the multiplex PCR reads again in MiXCR, with one record for every CDR3 protein. The sample lists around 350,000 distinct CDR3 sequences, around 14% occurring once. The sample consisted of blood. Every receptor here comes from a woman aged 18-29 years with Graves' hyperthyroidism that later progressed to Graves' ophthalmopathy.

This clonotype was counted many times. The chain is built from TRBV11-2 and TRBJ1-1; D unresolved. This CDR3 has 14 amino acids. CDR1 is SGHAT, CDR2 FQNNGV, per germline. V was trimmed by 6 bases and J by 2 bases, leaving 13 bases between them. The CDR3 reads CASSPPGINTEAFF. The CDR3 nucleotides are TGTGCCAGCAGTCCGCCGGGTATTAACACTGAAGCTTTCTTT.

This clonotype occurred many times. This rearrangement joins TRBV27 to TRBJ2-1; D uncertain. Trimming pared 0 bases from V and 4 bases from J, leaving 10 bases between. The CDR3 runs 15 residues. Germline lookup yields CDR1 MNHEY and CDR2 SMNVEV (reference sequence). For the CDR3, the DNA is TGTGCCAGCAGTTTATCAGATACAGTGTACAATGAGCAGTTCTTC. This translates into CASSLSDTVYNEQFF.

This clonotype occurred a few times. This chain uses TRBV25-1 with TRBJ1-3; a possible D gene is TRBD1 (5 bases). Per germline, CDR1 MGHDK and CDR2 SYGVNS. V lost 8 bases and J 1 base, leaving 15 bases between the germline ends. The CDR3 has 15 residues. The CDR3 coding sequence is TGTGCCAGCGGCTGGGAGGGGACGTCTGGAAACACCATATATTTT. Amino acids: CASGWEGTSGNTIYF.

At least ten counts were recorded for this clonotype. The chain recombines TRBV18 with TRBJ2-3; the D gene could be TRBD1 or TRBD2 (5 bases each). V was trimmed by 2 bases and J by 2 bases, leaving 8 bases between them. The germline V gene has CDR1 KGHSH and CDR2 LQKENI. The CDR3 spans 14 residues. DNA for the CDR3: TGTGCCAGCTCACCAGGGACGTACACAGATACGCAGTATTTT. Translating gives CASSPGTYTDTQYF.

This clonotype was counted ten times or more. The chain recombines TRBV7-2 with TRBJ2-5, with 7 positions matching TRBD2. The CDR3 length is 14 residues. Germline V CDR1 and CDR2: SGHTA, FQGNSA. Trimming cost V 5 bases and J 5 bases; bases outside gene matches: 8. CDR3 loop: CASSGGLPGETQYF. The CDR3 DNA reads as TGTGCCAGCAGCGGGGGACTACCGGGGGAGACCCAGTACTTC.

V gene TRBV28 combines with J gene TRBJ2-1; possibly TRBD2 for D (5 bases). The CDR3 has 15 residues. The V gene lost 4 bases and the J gene lost 5 bases, with 15 bases spanning the gap. Germline assignment: CDR1 MDHEN and CDR2 SYDVKM. The CDR3 here is CASSSTKDYHNEQFF. CDR3 bases: TGTGCCAGCAGTTCTACTAAAGACTACCACAATGAGCAGTTCTTC. Full variable domain (remainder filled in from reference TRBV28 and TRBJ2-1): DVKVTQSSRYLVKRTGEKVFLECVQDMDHENMFWYRQDPGLGLRLIYFSYDVKMKEKGDIPEGYSVSREKKERFSLILESASTNQTSMYLCASSSTKDYHNEQFFGPGTRLTVL.

About this clonotype: At one end, the junction sequence differs from germline, possibly due to a read error. The gene calls are TRBV10-1 and TRBJ2-7; D remains ambiguous. Germline CDR1 WNHNN, CDR2 SYGVQD (reference sequence). The CDR3 covers 11 residues. The CDR3 coding sequence is TGCGCCAGCGGGTGCTCCTACGAGCAATACTTC. Protein sequence: CASGCSYEQYF.